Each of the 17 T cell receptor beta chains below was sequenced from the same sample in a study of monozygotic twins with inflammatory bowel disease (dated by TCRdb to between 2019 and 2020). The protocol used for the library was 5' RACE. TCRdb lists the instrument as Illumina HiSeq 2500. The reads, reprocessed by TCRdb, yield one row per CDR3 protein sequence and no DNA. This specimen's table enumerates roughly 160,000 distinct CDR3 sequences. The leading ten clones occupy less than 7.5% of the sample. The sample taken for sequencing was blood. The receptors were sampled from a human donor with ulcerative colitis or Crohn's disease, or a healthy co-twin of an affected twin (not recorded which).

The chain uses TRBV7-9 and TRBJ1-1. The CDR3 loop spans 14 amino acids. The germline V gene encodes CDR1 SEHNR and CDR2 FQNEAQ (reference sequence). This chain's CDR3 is CASSFERTNTEAFF.

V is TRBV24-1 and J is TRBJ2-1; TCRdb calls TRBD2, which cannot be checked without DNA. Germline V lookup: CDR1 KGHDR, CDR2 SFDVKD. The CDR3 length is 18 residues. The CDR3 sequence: CATSDFPSASESYNEQFF.

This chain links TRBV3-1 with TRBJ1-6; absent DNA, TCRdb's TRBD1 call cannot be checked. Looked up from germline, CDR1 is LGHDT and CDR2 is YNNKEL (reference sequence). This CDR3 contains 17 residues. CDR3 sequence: CASSQVGDRAKSSPLHF.

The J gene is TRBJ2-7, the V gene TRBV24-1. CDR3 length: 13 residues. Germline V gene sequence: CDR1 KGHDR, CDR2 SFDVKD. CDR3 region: CATSEGSYYEQYF.

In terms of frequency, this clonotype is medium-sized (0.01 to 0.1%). CDR3 sequence reads: CASSFPSTSRNTGELFF. The chain combines TRBV7-2 with TRBJ2-2; TCRdb reports TRBD2, a call that lacks DNA to check it against. Germline V gene sequence: CDR1 SGHTA, CDR2 FQGNSA. There are 17 residues in the CDR3.

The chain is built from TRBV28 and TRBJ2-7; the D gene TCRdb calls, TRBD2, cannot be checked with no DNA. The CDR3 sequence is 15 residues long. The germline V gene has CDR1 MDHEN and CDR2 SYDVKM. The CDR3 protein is CASSFWSSGIYEQYF.

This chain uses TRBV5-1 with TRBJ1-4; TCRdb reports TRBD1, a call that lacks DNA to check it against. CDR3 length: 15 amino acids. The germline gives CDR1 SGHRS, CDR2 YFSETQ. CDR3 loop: CASSGEGTGNEKLFF.

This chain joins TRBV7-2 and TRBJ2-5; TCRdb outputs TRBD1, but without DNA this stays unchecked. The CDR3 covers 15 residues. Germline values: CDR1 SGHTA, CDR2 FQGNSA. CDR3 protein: CASSLEGGLGETQYF.

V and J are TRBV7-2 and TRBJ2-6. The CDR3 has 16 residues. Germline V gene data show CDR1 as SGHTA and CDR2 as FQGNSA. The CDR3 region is CASSLPIGAGANVLTF.

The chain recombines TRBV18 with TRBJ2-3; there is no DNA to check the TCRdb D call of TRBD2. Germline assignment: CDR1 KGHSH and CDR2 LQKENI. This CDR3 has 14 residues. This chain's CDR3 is CASSPRASGEGQYF.

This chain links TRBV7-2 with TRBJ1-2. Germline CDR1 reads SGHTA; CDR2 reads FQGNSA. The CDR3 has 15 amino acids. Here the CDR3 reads CASSSGPWANYGYTF.

CDR3 loop: CASTLNPGQGAVEQYF. The rearrangement joins TRBV28 to TRBJ2-7; no DNA is available, so the TRBD1 call from TCRdb remains unchecked. Germline loops: CDR1 MDHEN, CDR2 SYDVKM. The CDR3 is 16 amino acids.

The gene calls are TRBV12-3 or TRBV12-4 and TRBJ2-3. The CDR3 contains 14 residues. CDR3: CASSSRHFTDTQYF.

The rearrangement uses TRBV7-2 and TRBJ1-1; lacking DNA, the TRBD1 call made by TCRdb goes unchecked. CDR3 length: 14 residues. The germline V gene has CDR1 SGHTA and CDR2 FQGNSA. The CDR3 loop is CASSLRWGDTEAFF.

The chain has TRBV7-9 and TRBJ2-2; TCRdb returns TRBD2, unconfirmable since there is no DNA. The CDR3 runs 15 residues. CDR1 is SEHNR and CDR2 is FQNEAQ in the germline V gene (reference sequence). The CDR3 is CAGASGSGGTGELFF. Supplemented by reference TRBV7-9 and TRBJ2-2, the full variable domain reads DTGVSQNPRHKITKRGQNVTFRCDPISEHNRLYWYRQTLGQGPEFLTYFQNEAQLEKSRLLSDRFSAERPKGSFSTLEIQRTEQGDSAMYLCAGASGSGGTGELFFGEGSRLTVL.

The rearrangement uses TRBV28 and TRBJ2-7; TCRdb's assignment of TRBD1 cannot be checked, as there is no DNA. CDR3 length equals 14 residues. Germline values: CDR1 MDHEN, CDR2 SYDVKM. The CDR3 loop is CASSREPHSYEQYF.

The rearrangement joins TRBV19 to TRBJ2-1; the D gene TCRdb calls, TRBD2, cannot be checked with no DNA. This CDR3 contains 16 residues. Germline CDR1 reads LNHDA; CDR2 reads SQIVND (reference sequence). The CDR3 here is CASSIERTSGGREQFF.